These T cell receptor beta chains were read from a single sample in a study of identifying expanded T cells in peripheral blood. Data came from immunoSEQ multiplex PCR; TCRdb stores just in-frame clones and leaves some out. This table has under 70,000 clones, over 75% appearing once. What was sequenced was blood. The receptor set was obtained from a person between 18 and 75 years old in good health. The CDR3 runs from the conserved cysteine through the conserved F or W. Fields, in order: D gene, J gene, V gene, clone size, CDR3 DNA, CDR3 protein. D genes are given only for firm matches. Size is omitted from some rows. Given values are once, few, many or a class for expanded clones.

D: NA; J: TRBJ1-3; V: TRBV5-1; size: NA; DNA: TGCGCCAGCAGCTTGGCCGGCCTCTCCGGGACATTGACTGGAAACACCATATATTTT; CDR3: CASSLAGLSGTLTGNTIYF
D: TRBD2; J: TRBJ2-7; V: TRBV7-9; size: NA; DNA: TGTGCCAGCAGCATCCGGGGAGGGGCGTCCTACGAGCAGTACTTC; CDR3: CASSIRGGASYEQYF
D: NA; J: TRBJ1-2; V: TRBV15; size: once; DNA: TGTGCCACCAGCAGAGATTTAGGCAGGGAAAAGGGCTACACCTTC; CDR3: CATSRDLGREKGYTF
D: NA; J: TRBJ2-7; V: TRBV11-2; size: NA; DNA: TGTGCCAGCAGGTTGACAGAATCCTACGAGCAGTACTTC; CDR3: CASRLTESYEQYF
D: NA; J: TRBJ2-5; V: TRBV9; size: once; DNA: TGTGCCAGCAATGTGAGAGGGGTGGGAGAGACCCAGTACTTC; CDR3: CASNVRGVGETQYF
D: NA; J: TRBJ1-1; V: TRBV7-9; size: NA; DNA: TGTGCCAGCAGCTTAGAAATGGGGGGGAGCACTGAAGCTTTCTTT; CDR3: CASSLEMGGSTEAFF
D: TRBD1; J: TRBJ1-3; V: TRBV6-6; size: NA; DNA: TGTGCCAGCAGTCCCGGACAGGGGGCAGGTGGAAACACCATATATTTT; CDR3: CASSPGQGAGGNTIYF
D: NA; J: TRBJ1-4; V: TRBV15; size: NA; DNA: TGTGCCACCAGCAGAGCCCGTTGGGGCACTAATGAAAAACTGTTTTTT; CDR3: CATSRARWGTNEKLFF
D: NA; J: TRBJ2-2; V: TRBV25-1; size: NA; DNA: TGTGCCAGCAGTGAATCGAACAGAGAAACCGGGGAGCTGTTTTTT; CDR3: CASSESNRETGELFF
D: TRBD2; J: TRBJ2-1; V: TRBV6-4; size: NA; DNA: TGTGCCAGCAGTGAATCGACTAGCGGGGGGGCAGATGAGCAGTTCTTC; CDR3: CASSESTSGGADEQFF
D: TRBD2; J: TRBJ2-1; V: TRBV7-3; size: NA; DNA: TGTGCCAGCAGCTCACTCGGGACTAGCGGTTACAATGAGCAGTTCTTC; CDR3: CASSSLGTSGYNEQFF
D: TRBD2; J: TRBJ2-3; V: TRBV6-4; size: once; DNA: TGTGCCAGCAGTGCTAGCGGGGGGGGCACAGATACGCAGTATTTT; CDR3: CASSASGGGTDTQYF
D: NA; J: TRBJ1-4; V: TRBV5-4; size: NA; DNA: TGTGCCAGCAGTGTAGGGGGGATCGCAACTAATGAAAAACTGTTTTTT; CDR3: CASSVGGIATNEKLFF
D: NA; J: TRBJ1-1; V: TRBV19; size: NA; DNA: TGTGCCAGTAGTATAGGCGGCGGGAACACTGAAGCTTTCTTT; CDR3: CASSIGGGNTEAFF
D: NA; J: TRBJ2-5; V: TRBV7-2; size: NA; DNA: TGTGCCAGCAGCTTACAGGTCGGGGCCCAAGAGACCCAGTACTTC; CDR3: CASSLQVGAQETQYF
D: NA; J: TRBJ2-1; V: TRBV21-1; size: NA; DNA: TGTGCCAGCTGTCGGACAGGCCCGTACAATGAGCAGTTCTTC; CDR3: CASCRTGPYNEQFF
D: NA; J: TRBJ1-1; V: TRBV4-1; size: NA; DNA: TGCGCCAGCAGCCCTCGACAGAACACTGAAGCTTTCTTT; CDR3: CASSPRQNTEAFF
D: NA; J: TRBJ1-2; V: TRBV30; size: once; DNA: TGTGCCTGGAGACGGCTTTTCTATGGCTACACCTTC; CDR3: CAWRRLFYGYTF
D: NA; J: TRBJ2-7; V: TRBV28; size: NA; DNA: TGTGCCAGCAGTTTCCGTATCGAGCAGTACTTC; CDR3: CASSFRIEQYF
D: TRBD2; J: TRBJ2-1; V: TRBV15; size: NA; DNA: TGTGCCACCAGCAGGGGCTCCGGGACTAGCGGGTACAATGAGCAGTTCTTC; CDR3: CATSRGSGTSGYNEQFF
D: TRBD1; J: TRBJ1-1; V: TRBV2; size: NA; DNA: TGTGCCAGCAGCCCTGACAGGGATACTGAAGCTTTCTTT; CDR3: CASSPDRDTEAFF
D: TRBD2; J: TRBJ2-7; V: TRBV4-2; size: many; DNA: TGTGCCAGCAGCCAAGAGACTAGCGGGAGCTACGAGCAGTACTTC; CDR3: CASSQETSGSYEQYF
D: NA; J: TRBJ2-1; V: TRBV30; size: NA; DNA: TGTGCCTGGAGTTATTACGGGGGTTACAATGAGCAGTTCTTC; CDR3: CAWSYYGGYNEQFF
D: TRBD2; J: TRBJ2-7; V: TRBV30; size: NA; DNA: TGTGCCTGGAGGCGCGGGGGCTCCTACGAGCAGTACTTC; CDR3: CAWRRGGSYEQYF
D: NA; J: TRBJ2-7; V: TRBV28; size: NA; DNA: TGTGCCACCGCCGTGGGGACCTACGAGCAGTACTTC; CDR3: CATAVGTYEQYF
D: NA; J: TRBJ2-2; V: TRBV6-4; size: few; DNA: TGTGCCAGCAGGCACGGGGAGAACACCGGGGAGCTGTTTTTT; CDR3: CASRHGENTGELFF
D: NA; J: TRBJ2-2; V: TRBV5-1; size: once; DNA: TGCGCCAGCAGCTTTTTACAGGATGGGCCCACCGGGGAGCTGTTTTTT; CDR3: CASSFLQDGPTGELFF
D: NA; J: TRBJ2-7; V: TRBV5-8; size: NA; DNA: TGTGCCAGCAACTGGGGCTCCTACGAGCAGTACTTC; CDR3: CASNWGSYEQYF
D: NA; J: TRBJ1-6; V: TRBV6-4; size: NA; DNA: TGTGCCAGCAGTGACTCTTTGTCCAGCGGCACCCTCCACTTT; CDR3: CASSDSLSSGTLHF
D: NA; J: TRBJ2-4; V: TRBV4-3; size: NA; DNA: TGCGCCAGCAGCCAGAGCAGGGGAACCAAAAACATTCAGTACTTC; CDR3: CASSQSRGTKNIQYF
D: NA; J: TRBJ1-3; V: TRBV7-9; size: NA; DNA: TGTGCCAGCAGCTTATGGTCAGAAATTGGAAACACCATATATTTT; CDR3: CASSLWSEIGNTIYF
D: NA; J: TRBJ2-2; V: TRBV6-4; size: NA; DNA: TGTGCCAGCAGTGAGGTCGCGAACACCGGGGAGCTGTTTTTT; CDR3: CASSEVANTGELFF
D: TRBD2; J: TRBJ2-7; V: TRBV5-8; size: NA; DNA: TGTGCCAGCAGCTTGGGTAGCGGGGGGCTAGACGAGCAGTACTTC; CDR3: CASSLGSGGLDEQYF
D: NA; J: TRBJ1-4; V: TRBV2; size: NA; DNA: TGTGCCAGCAGTGCGGCGGGCAATGAAAAACTGTTTTTT; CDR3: CASSAAGNEKLFF
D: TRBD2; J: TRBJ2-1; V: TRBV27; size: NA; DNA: TGTGCCAGCAGTTCCCGACAGCTAGCGGGGAGCTCCTACAATGAGCAGTTCTTC; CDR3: CASSSRQLAGSSYNEQFF
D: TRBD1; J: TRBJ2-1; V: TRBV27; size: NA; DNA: TGTGCCAGCAGTCAGAAGGGGACAGGGGGCGCTTACGGCAATGAGCAGTTCTTC; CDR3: CASSQKGTGGAYGNEQFF
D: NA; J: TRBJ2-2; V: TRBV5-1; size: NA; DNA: TGCGCCAGCAGCCCGGGAGGGGGCAGCACCGGGGAGCTGTTTTTT; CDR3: CASSPGGGSTGELFF
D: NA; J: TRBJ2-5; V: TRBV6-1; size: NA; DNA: TGTGCCAGCAGTGAACCAGCTCTAAAAGAGACCCAGTACTTC; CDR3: CASSEPALKETQYF
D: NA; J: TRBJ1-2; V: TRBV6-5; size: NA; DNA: TGTGCCAGCAGCCGTGACAGAAACTATGGCTACACCTTC; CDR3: CASSRDRNYGYTF
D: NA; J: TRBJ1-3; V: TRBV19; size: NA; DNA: TGTGCCAGTTCAAGGGCCGTGAGCTCTGGAAACACCATATATTTT; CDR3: CASSRAVSSGNTIYF
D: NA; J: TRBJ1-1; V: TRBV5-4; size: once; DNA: TGTGCAGTAGAAAGCGCCGGAGGGATGAACACTGAAGCTTTCTTT; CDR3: CAVESAGGMNTEAFF
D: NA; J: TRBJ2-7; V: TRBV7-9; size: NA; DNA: TGTGCCAGCAGCTTACCCTCCGGGACATCCTACGAGCAGTACTTC; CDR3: CASSLPSGTSYEQYF
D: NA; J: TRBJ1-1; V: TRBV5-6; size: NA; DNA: TGTGCCAGCAGGTTCGGCGGATACACTGAAGCTTTCTTT; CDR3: CASRFGGYTEAFF
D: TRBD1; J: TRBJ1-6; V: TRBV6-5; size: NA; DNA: TGTGCCAGCAGCCGGGACAGGGGGAGTCGTTTTCCCCTCCACTTT; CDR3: CASSRDRGSRFPLHF